What follows are 20 T cell receptor beta chains derived from one specimen sequenced in a study of human T cells and chemical hapten exposure. From the RACE reads, TCRdb called clonotypes with MiXCR, one entry per CDR3 protein. The sample has around 180,000 distinct CDR3 sequences; almost 30% are singletons. Noted time point: pre-sensitization, week 0. Treatment in this sample: therapeutic diphenylcyclopropenone sensitization with weekly scalp DPC. The sample was whole blood, taken in connection with sensitization to the hapten diphenylcyclopropenone (DPC). These TCRs come from a woman aged 25 to 39 with alopecia areata. Some clones in this sample may be carry-over from other donors' samples.

The V and J genes are TRBV7-9 and TRBJ2-3, with 10 bases lining up with TRBD2. Trimming took 2 bases from V and 9 from J; bases not matched to a gene: 5. Germline CDR1 reads SEHNR; CDR2 reads FQNEAQ (reference sequence). The CDR3 length is 14 residues. The CDR3 bases are TGTGCCAGCAGCTTAAGAGGGACTAGCGACACGCAGTATTTT. It specifies CASSLRGTSDTQYF.

A few counts support this clonotype. J is TRBJ2-4 and V is TRBV28; possibly TRBD2 for D (5 bases). Germline CDR1 is MDHEN and CDR2 is SYDVKM. The CDR3 contains 14 residues. Trimming took off 5 bases at V and 9 bases at J, with 17 bases between the two ends. CDR3 protein: CASSPPRPGSIQYF. The CDR3 DNA reads TGTGCCAGCAGTCCACCCCGGCCGGGAAGCATTCAGTACTTC. The whole variable domain, remainder taken from reference TRBV28 and TRBJ2-4, is DVKVTQSSRYLVKRTGEKVFLECVQDMDHENMFWYRQDPGLGLRLIYFSYDVKMKEKGDIPEGYSVSREKKERFSLILESASTNQTSMYLCASSPPRPGSIQYFGAGTRLSVL.

The chain links TRBV7-2 to TRBJ2-1, with a weak D call TRBD2 (7 bases). Looked up from germline, CDR1 is SGHTA and CDR2 is FQGNSA. Trimming took 1 base from V and 6 from J, leaving 16 bases between them. The CDR3 extends over 16 amino acids. As DNA, the CDR3 is TGTGCCAGCAGCTTAGGGGGCGGGGGCCACGTCAATGAGCAGTTCTTC. It translates to CASSLGGGGHVNEQFF.

This clonotype was seen only a few times. The CDR3 reads CASSREGLAKNIQYF. The CDR3 nucleotides are TGTGCCAGTAGTAGGGAGGGCCTCGCCAAAAACATTCAGTACTTC. This chain connects TRBV19 to TRBJ2-4, with 7 bases fitting TRBD2. Trimming took 4 bases from V and 1 from J; bases not matched to a gene: 4. The V gene's germline CDR1 is LNHDA and CDR2 SQIVND (reference sequence). This CDR3 has 15 residues.

This clonotype was counted a few times. The rearrangement joins TRBV6-2 or TRBV6-3 to TRBJ1-5, with unresolved D. CDR1 and CDR2 from the germline V gene are MNHEY and SVGEGT. CDR3 size: 15 residues. Trimming took 2 bases from V and 4 from J, leaving 12 bases between them. DNA for the CDR3: TGTGCCAGCAGTTACACGTTTGCGTTGAATCAGCCCCAGCATTTT. Translated: CASSYTFALNQPQHF.

This clonotype was seen a handful of times. The V and J genes are TRBV2 and TRBJ2-5; D not certain. This CDR3 has 11 amino acids. Between the trimmed V and J ends, which lost 6 bases and 11 bases, there was a span of 13 bases. The germline V gene encodes CDR1 SNHLY and CDR2 FYNNEI. The CDR3 coding sequence is TGTGCCAGCAGAGAGTTGGTACCTCAGTACTTC. Residues: CASRELVPQYF.

This clonotype showed up just once. The chain carries TRBV6-2 or TRBV6-3 and TRBJ1-5; perhaps TRBD1 as D (6 bases). Germline CDR1 reads MNHEY; CDR2 reads SVGEGT. The CDR3 covers 11 residues. V lost 4 bases, J lost 11 bases, and 9 bases lay in between. Here the CDR3 DNA reads TGTGCCAGCAGTTCCGGACAGTCCCAGCATTTT. This translates into CASSSGQSQHF.

This chain uses TRBV5-1 with TRBJ1-2; a possible D gene is TRBD1 (6 bases). This CDR3 is built from 13 residues. The V gene's germline CDR1 is SGHRS and CDR2 YFSETQ. Trimming removed 5 bases from V and 6 bases from J, with 14 bases in between. The CDR3 spells CASRRGAEDGYTF. The CDR3 bases are TGCGCCAGCAGGAGGGGGGCAGAAGATGGCTACACCTTC.

The rearrangement joins TRBV19 to TRBJ1-6; D is uncertain. The CDR3 totals 15 residues. CDR1 LNHDA and CDR2 SQIVND come from the germline V gene (reference sequence). Trimming shortened V by 3 bases and J by 7 bases, and 13 bases separated the two germline ends. CDR3 residues: CASSMRQAGNSPLHF. The CDR3 bases are TGTGCCAGTAGTATGAGGCAGGCCGGGAATTCACCCCTCCACTTT.

The chain combines TRBV5-1 with TRBJ1-2, with 8 nucleotides matching TRBD1. V shed 4 bases, J shed 8 bases, and the junction held 13 bases outside the gene matches. Germline V gene sequence: CDR1 SGHRS, CDR2 YFSETQ. CDR3 length equals 15 residues. The CDR3 DNA reads TGCGCCAGCAGCCCCCGGGACAGGCGTTCTCGAGGCTACACCTTC. Translating it yields CASSPRDRRSRGYTF. Drawing the rest from reference TRBV5-1 and TRBJ1-2, the complete variable domain is KAGVTQTPRYLIKTRGQQVTLSCSPISGHRSVSWYQQTPGQGLQFLFEYFSETQRNKGNFPGRFSGRQFSNSRSEMNVSTLELGDSALYLCASSPRDRRSRGYTFGSGTRLTVV.

In its sample, this clonotype was seen a few times. The chain uses TRBV5-1 and TRBJ2-2; 9 nucleotides line up with TRBD1. Looked up from germline, CDR1 is SGHRS and CDR2 is YFSETQ. The ends lost 2 bases at V and 4 bases at J; junction bases unmatched: 3. The CDR3 length is 15 residues. The CDR3 DNA follows: TGCGCCAGCAGCTTCAACAGGGGGCGCACCGGGGAGCTGTTTTTT. This sequence encodes CASSFNRGRTGELFF.

The chain employs TRBV7-2 and TRBJ1-2; D is unclear. The CDR3 has 13 residues. The V gene's germline CDR1 is SGHTA and CDR2 FQGNSA. The germline V and J ends were trimmed by 3 bases and 8 bases, with 13 bases remaining between them. The CDR3 is CASSFDLTQGYTF. As DNA, the CDR3 is TGTGCCAGCAGCTTTGATCTTACCCAGGGCTACACCTTC.

The rearrangement joins TRBV29-1 to TRBJ2-7; 8 bases line up with TRBD1. The CDR3 is made up of 13 amino acids. V lost 4 bases, J lost 3 bases, and 5 bases stayed unmatched. Per germline, CDR1 SQVTM and CDR2 ANQGSEA. CDR3 in amino acids: CSVVGQVNYEQYF. The DNA of the CDR3 is TGCAGCGTTGTGGGACAGGTCAACTACGAGCAGTACTTC.

The rearrangement joins TRBV20-1 to TRBJ2-1, with 10 bases lining up with TRBD2. CDR3 length: 14 amino acids. J lost 7 bases, V lost 1 base, and 4 bases had no gene match. CDR1 is DFQATT and CDR2 is SNEGSKA in the germline V gene (reference sequence). CDR3 coding DNA: TGCAGTGCTAGAGTCTCTAGCGGGAGTAATGAGCAGTTCTTC. The encoded protein is CSARVSSGSNEQFF.

This CDR3 is CASRSSGREQYF. The CDR3 bases are TGTGCCAGCCGGTCTAGCGGGAGAGAGCAGTACTTC. The chain joins TRBV6-2 or TRBV6-3 to TRBJ2-7, with 10 bases fitting TRBD2. The length of the CDR3 is 12 residues. Germline V CDR1 and CDR2: MNHEY, SVGEGT. The V gene end was trimmed by 8 bases and the J gene end by 7 bases; junction bases not matched to a gene: 5.

The genes are TRBV20-1 and TRBJ1-6; 7 bases are shared with TRBD1. Germline lookup yields CDR1 DFQATT and CDR2 SNEGSKA (reference sequence). The trim removed 0 bases at V and 10 bases at J, leaving 3 bases unmatched. The CDR3 covers 13 residues. CDR3 in amino acids: CSAREGGRSPLHF. CDR3 DNA: TGCAGTGCTAGAGAAGGGGGCCGGTCACCCCTCCACTTT.

The genes are TRBV28 and TRBJ1-4; TRBD1 might be the D (6 bases). Trimming took off 7 bases at V and 8 bases at J, with 20 bases between the two ends. The germline CDR1 and CDR2 sequences are MDHEN and SYDVKM. This CDR3 comprises 15 residues. CDR3 bases: TGTGCCAGCAATGGGGGCGGGAGGGCTCAAGAAAAACTGTTTTTT. Encoded protein: CASNGGGRAQEKLFF.

This clonotype was counted a few times. The chain combines TRBV20-1 with TRBJ2-7; TRBD1 matches 8 bases. V was pared by 4 bases and J by 5 bases, with 4 bases of the junction left unmatched. The CDR3 runs 12 residues. CDR1 and CDR2 (germline): DFQATT, SNEGSKA (reference sequence). In nucleotides, the CDR3 is TGCAGTGCTACAGGGGGCTTTAACGAGCAGTACTTC. Translated: CSATGGFNEQYF.

Worth noting for this clonotype: Germline and junction disagree at one end, which may indicate a read error. The chain employs TRBV28 and TRBJ1-2; D unresolved. From germline, CDR1 is MDHEN and CDR2 SYDVKM. The length of the CDR3 is 13 residues. CDR3 nucleotide sequence: TGTGCCAGCAGTCTATGGAGAGGACTTGGCTACACCTTC. Translation gives CASSLWRGLGYTF.

V and J are TRBV29-1 and TRBJ2-3; TRBD2 is a possible D gene (6 bases). V was clipped by 4 bases and J by 7 bases, with 12 bases between them. The CDR3 runs 12 residues. Per the germline V gene, CDR1 is SQVTM and CDR2 is ANQGSEA. The CDR3 spells CSVGEATYTQYF. CDR3 sequence (DNA): TGCAGCGTTGGGGAGGCTACCTATACGCAGTATTTT.